This paragraph reports one T cell receptor (beta chain). Version v3.0 of the immunoSEQ assay ran at survey level. Assay used: immunoSEQ multiplex PCR; TCRdb lists only in-frame clones, some missing. Found here are under 20,000 clones, 80% of them singletons; the top ten hold 4.5%. This sample is part of a study of long-term antiretroviral therapy in people with HIV. V lost 3 bases and J lost 7; bases outside the gene matches: 18. The CDR3 spans 17 residues. CDR1 and CDR2 (germline): MDHEN, SYDVKM. This chain links TRBV28 with TRBJ2-7, with TRBD1 matching 7 bases. The input for sequencing was unsorted PBMCs, taken 0.1 years before starting antiretroviral therapy. The TCR originated in a man in his late teens or twenties with HIV. CDR3 nucleotide sequence: TGTGCCAGCAGTTTTTGGGGGACAGTGCAGCCACTACGAGAGCAGTACTTC. Its translation: CASSFWGTVQPLREQYF.